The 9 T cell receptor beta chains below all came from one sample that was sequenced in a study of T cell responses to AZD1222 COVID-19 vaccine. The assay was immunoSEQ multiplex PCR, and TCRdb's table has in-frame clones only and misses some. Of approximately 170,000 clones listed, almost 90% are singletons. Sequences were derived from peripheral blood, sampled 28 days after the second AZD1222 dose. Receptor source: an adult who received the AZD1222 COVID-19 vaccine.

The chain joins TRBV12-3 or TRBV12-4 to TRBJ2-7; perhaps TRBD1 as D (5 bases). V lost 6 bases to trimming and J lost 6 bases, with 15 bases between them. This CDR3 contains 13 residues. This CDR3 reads CASSGTQGAEQYF. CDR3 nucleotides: TGTGCCAGCAGCGGAACCCAGGGTGCCGAGCAGTACTTC.

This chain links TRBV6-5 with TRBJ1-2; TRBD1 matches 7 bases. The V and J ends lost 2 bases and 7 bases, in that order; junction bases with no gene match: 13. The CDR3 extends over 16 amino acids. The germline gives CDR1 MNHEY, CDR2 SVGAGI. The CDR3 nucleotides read TGTGCCAGCAGTTACGCGAGGCACTGGACAGGAGGTGGCTACACCTTC. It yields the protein CASSYARHWTGGGYTF.

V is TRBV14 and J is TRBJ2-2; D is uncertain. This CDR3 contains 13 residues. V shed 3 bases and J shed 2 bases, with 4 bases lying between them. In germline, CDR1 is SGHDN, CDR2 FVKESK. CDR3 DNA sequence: TGTGCCAGCAGCCACCCCAACACCGGGGAGCTGTTTTTT. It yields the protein CASSHPNTGELFF.

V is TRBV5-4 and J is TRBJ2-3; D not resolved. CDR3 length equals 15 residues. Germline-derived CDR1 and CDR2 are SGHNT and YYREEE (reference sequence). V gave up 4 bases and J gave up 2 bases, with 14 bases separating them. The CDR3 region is CASSDSGHHTDTQYF. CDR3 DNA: TGTGCCAGCAGCGACTCTGGCCACCACACAGATACGCAGTATTTT.

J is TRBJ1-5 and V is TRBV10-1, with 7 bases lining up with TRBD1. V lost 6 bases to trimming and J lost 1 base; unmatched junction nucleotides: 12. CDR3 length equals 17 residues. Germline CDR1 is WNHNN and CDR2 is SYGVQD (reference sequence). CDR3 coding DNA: TGCGCCAGCAGGAGGGGTAGGGGGCTATGCAGCAATCAGCCCCAGCATTTT. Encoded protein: CASRRGRGLCSNQPQHF.

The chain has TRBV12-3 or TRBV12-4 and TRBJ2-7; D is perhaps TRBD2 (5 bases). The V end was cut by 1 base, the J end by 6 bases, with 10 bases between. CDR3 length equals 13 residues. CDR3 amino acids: CASSLGGYSEQYF. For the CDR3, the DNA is TGTGCCAGCAGTTTAGGAGGGTATAGCGAGCAGTACTTC.

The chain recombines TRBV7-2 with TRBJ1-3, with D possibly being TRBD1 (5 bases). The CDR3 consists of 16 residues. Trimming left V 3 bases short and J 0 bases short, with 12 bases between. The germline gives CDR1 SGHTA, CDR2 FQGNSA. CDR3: CASSFYWGFSGNTIYF. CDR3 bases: TGTGCCAGCAGCTTCTACTGGGGGTTCTCTGGAAACACCATATATTTT. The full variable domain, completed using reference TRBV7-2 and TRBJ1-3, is GAGVSQSPSNKVTEKGKDVELRCDPISGHTALYWYRQSLGQGLEFLIYFQGNSAPDKSGLPSDRFSAERTGGSVSTLTIQRTQQEDSAVYLCASSFYWGFSGNTIYFGEGSWLTVV.

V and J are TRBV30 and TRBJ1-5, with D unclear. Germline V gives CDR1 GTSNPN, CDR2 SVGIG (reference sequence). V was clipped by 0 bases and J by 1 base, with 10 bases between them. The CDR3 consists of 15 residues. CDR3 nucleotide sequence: TGTGCCTGGAGTGTACGAGGGAAAAGCAATCAGCCCCAGCATTTT. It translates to CAWSVRGKSNQPQHF.

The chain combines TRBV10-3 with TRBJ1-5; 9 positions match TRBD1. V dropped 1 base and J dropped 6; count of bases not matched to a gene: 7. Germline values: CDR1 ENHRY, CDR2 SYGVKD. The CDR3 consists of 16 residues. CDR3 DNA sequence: TGTGCCATCAGTGAGTATCCGGGACAGGGAGGTCAGCCCCAGCATTTT. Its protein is CAISEYPGQGGQPQHF.